This T cell receptor (beta chain) appears in the sequencing data of a study of blood T cell repertoires in COVID-19. Study in general: COVID-19 samples collected from the United States, Italy and Spain covered acute and convalescent phases. T cells, B-cell-depleted T cells, or PBMCs provided the cDNA or gDNA that served as material.

The CDR3 loop spans 13 amino acids. Looked up from germline, CDR1 is MNHEY and CDR2 is SVGEGT. V lost 2 bases and J 7 bases, leaving 11 bases between the germline ends. Per the original methods: Using reference gene primer amplification, nucleated cell counts were estimated. The protocol was immunoSEQ multiplex PCR, while the TCRdb copy is restricted to in-frame clones and leaves out a portion. D and trimming were read from the DNA, whereas the V and J calls and clone size are those reported in that table. The sample consists of almost 250,000 clones, roughly 86% of them appearing once. Sequencing was carried out using peripheral blood. The sequence derives from a woman in her fifties or sixties who had recovered from COVID-19. The chain uses TRBV6-2 or TRBV6-3 and TRBJ1-2; D call uncertain. The CDR3: CASSYGPEGGYTF. CDR3 bases: TGTGCCAGCAGTTACGGGCCGGAGGGTGGCTACACCTTC.